One sample yielded the 15 T cell receptor beta chains listed below, sequenced in a study of T cells in Graves' hyperthyroidism and ophthalmopathy. There were TCR beta CDR3 regions amplified from RNA transcripts. The HTBI set primed first-round TCR CDR3 RT-PCR. TCRdb reanalysed the multiplex PCR reads using MiXCR and keeps one entry per CDR3 protein. Of about 350,000 distinct CDR3 sequences listed, less than 20% are singletons. The sequencing input was blood. The receptors derive from a woman in her thirties or forties with Graves' ophthalmopathy.

This clonotype was found many times. The chain couples TRBV30 to TRBJ2-3, with 7 bases that match TRBD2. The ends lost 3 bases at V and 0 bases at J; junction bases unmatched: 6. This CDR3 contains 15 residues. Per germline, CDR1 GTSNPN and CDR2 SVGIG (reference sequence). The CDR3: CAWSLASGSTDTQYF. Here the CDR3 DNA reads TGTGCCTGGAGCCTCGCTAGCGGTAGCACAGATACGCAGTATTTT.

This clonotype was detected only a few times. The chain couples TRBV3-1 to TRBJ2-7; D call uncertain. With 0 bases removed from V and 4 bases from J, the gap between germline ends came to 4 bases. Germline-derived CDR1 and CDR2 are LGHDT and YNNKEL (reference sequence). The CDR3 sequence is 12 residues long. The CDR3 is CASSQERYEQYF. For the CDR3, the DNA is TGTGCCAGCAGCCAAGAAAGGTACGAGCAGTACTTC.

This clonotype was counted many times. The chain employs TRBV28 and TRBJ2-5, with TRBD2 matching over 9 bases. Germline V CDR1 and CDR2: MDHEN, SYDVKM. The CDR3 sequence is 15 residues long. The V and J ends lost 1 base and 5 bases, in that order; junction bases with no gene match: 5. The CDR3 DNA sequence: TGTGCCAGCAGTTTATCGGGTAGCGGGAGCGAGACCCAGTACTTC. Translation: CASSLSGSGSETQYF.

This clonotype was observed at least ten times. The chain joins TRBV28 to TRBJ2-7; no definite D call. The CDR3 length is 11 residues. The ends were cut back, 6 bases at V and 4 bases at J, with 7 bases in the middle. Looked up from germline, CDR1 is MDHEN and CDR2 is SYDVKM. The CDR3 spells CASSTYYEQYF. Here the CDR3 DNA reads TGTGCCAGCAGCACATATTACGAGCAGTACTTC.

In nucleotides, the CDR3 is TGCGCCAGCAGCCAAGCGACTAGCGGGATTTACGAGCAGTACTTC. Amino acid sequence: CASSQATSGIYEQYF. The V call is TRBV4-1, the J call TRBJ2-7, with 11 bases lining up with TRBD2. This CDR3 spans 15 amino acids. V dropped 1 base and J dropped 4; count of bases not matched to a gene: 3. CDR1 is MGHRA and CDR2 is YSYEKL in the germline V gene.

This clonotype was recorded at least ten times. The chain uses TRBV5-4 and TRBJ2-5, with TRBD2 identical over 12 bases. The CDR3 is 14 residues long. V lost 3 bases and J lost 4; bases outside the gene matches: 1. CDR1 and CDR2 from the germline V gene are SGHNT and YYREEE (reference sequence). The CDR3 here is CASSSGLAGETQYF. In DNA form, the CDR3 reads TGTGCCAGCAGCTCGGGACTAGCGGGAGAGACCCAGTACTTC.

This clonotype was detected ten times or more. The rearrangement links TRBV5-1 to TRBJ1-2; D gene ambiguous. Per the germline V gene, CDR1 is SGHRS and CDR2 is YFSETQ. Trimming removed 0 bases at V and 0 bases at J, with 9 bases between. This CDR3 spans 15 amino acids. The chain's CDR3 is CASSLGGNTNYGYTF. Here the CDR3 DNA reads TGCGCCAGCAGCTTGGGCGGGAATACTAACTATGGCTACACCTTC.

This clonotype was detected many times. This rearrangement joins TRBV6-2 or TRBV6-3 to TRBJ1-5; D call uncertain. The CDR3 has 12 residues. V lost 7 bases and J lost 4, with 8 bases in between. Germline V lookup: CDR1 MNHEY, CDR2 SVGEGT. The DNA of the CDR3 is TGTGCCAGCACGCGGGTGAATCAGCCCCAGCATTTT. Protein: CASTRVNQPQHF.

This clonotype was observed many times. The J gene is TRBJ2-3, the V gene TRBV2; the match to TRBD1 covers 7 bases. With V trimmed by 5 bases and J by 1 base, 6 bases remained unmatched. The CDR3 covers 15 residues. CDR1 and CDR2 (germline): SNHLY, FYNNEI. DNA of the CDR3: TGTGCCAGCAGTTTGGACAGGTTCGGCACAGATACGCAGTATTTT. Residues: CASSLDRFGTDTQYF.

In regard to this clonotype: This could be a read error, since a much larger clone is one nucleotide away. V usage is TRBV4-1 and J usage is TRBJ1-5, with 8 bases aligning to TRBD1. The CDR3 spans 14 residues. The junction had 3 bases not matched to a gene; V was cut back by 3 bases and J by 5 bases. The V gene's germline CDR1 is MGHRA and CDR2 YSYEKL. The CDR3 coding sequence is TGCGCCAGCAGCCATGGACAGGGAGATCAGCCCCAGCATTTT. Protein sequence: CASSHGQGDQPQHF.

This clonotype was seen at least ten times. V usage is TRBV5-1 and J usage is TRBJ2-7; D tentatively fits TRBD1 or TRBD2 (5 bases each). CDR3 length: 15 residues. With 3 bases removed from V and 4 bases from J, the gap between germline ends came to 17 bases. Germline-derived CDR1 and CDR2 are SGHRS and YFSETQ. CDR3 in amino acids: CASSSGAGGGYEQYF. The CDR3 DNA reads TGCGCCAGCAGCTCAGGTGCGGGTGGGGGATACGAGCAGTACTTC.

This clonotype has a count of ten or more. The chain uses TRBV27 and TRBJ1-5; D possibly corresponds to TRBD1 (5 bases). This CDR3 is built from 15 residues. V was cut by 1 base and J by 8 bases, with 15 bases left in between. The germline gives CDR1 MNHEY, CDR2 SMNVEV (reference sequence). The CDR3 sequence: CASSLFVGTGEPQHF. CDR3 sequence (DNA): TGTGCCAGCAGTTTATTCGTTGGGACGGGCGAGCCCCAGCATTTT.

This clonotype was counted many times. The chain employs TRBV19 and TRBJ1-1; unclear D gene. Trimming stripped 4 bases from V and 3 bases from J, with 3 bases between. The CDR3 length is 11 residues. Germline V CDR1 and CDR2: LNHDA, SQIVND (reference sequence). CDR3: CASSNYTEAFF. CDR3 nucleotides: TGTGCCAGTAGTAACTACACTGAAGCTTTCTTT.

The sample holds many counts of this clonotype. The chain employs TRBV7-9 and TRBJ2-7; D is undetermined. V was shortened by 0 bases and J by 7 bases, with 7 bases between the two germline ends. Germline V gene sequence: CDR1 SEHNR, CDR2 FQNEAQ (reference sequence). CDR3 length equals 12 residues. The DNA for the CDR3 is TGTGCCAGCAGCTTAGCGTTTTCGGAGCAGTACTTC. Amino acids: CASSLAFSEQYF.

Many counts were recorded for this clonotype. The chain links TRBV28 to TRBJ1-5, with a weak D call TRBD1 (5 bases). With 6 bases removed from V and 0 bases from J, the gap between germline ends came to 12 bases. In germline, CDR1 is MDHEN, CDR2 SYDVKM. This CDR3 spans 15 amino acids. As DNA, the CDR3 is TGTGCCAGCAGATTAGTGGGGGGTAGCAATCAGCCCCAGCATTTT. Its protein product is CASRLVGGSNQPQHF.